These 22 T cell receptor beta chains were all obtained from the same sample, sequenced in a study of T-cell reconstitution after alpha-beta-depleted transplantation in children. Preparation of the TCRbeta library used unique molecular identifiers. TCRdb re-called the PCR reads with MiXCR, one entry per CDR3 protein. Found here are over 150,000 distinct CDR3 sequences, approximately 6.9% of them singletons; the top ten hold 5% to 6.5%. Sequenced here: PBMCs, sampled before TCRalphabeta/CD19-depleted stem cell transplant. The source of these receptors is a boy between 2 and 10 years old with acute lymphoblastic leukemia, due to receive a stem cell transplant.

This clonotype occurred a few times. The chain employs TRBV7-2 and TRBJ2-1; D gene unclear. The V end lost 1 base, the J end lost 8 bases, and 6 bases lay between the germline ends. CDR3 size: 12 residues. Germline V CDR1 and CDR2: SGHTA, FQGNSA. The CDR3 loop is CASSLVVYEQFF. The CDR3 coding sequence is TGTGCCAGCAGCTTAGTAGTATATGAGCAGTTCTTC.

CDR3 sequence: CASSRWGPGNQPQHF. The DNA for the CDR3 is TGTGCCAGCAGCCGATGGGGGCCGGGCAATCAGCCCCAGCATTTT. The rearrangement joins TRBV5-6 to TRBJ1-5; maybe TRBD1 (6 bases). The germline V gene has CDR1 SGHDT and CDR2 YYEEEE. Trimming removed 4 bases from V and 2 bases from J, with 13 bases in between. This CDR3 spans 15 amino acids.

This clonotype was picked up many times. The V and J genes are TRBV5-5 and TRBJ2-2, with 8 bases aligning to TRBD1. The ends lost 4 bases at V and 6 bases at J; junction bases unmatched: 2. The germline CDR1 and CDR2 sequences are SGHKS and YYEKEE (reference sequence). The CDR3 covers 13 residues. The CDR3 DNA sequence: TGTGCCAGCAGCACCAGGGGGCCCGGGGAGCTGTTTTTT. This sequence encodes CASSTRGPGELFF.

The rearrangement uses TRBV6-2 or TRBV6-3 and TRBJ2-2; TRBD2 matches 14 bases. V gave up 7 bases and J gave up 6 bases; unmatched junction bases: 1. The germline V gene has CDR1 MNHEY and CDR2 SVGEGT. This CDR3 contains 14 residues. CDR3 in DNA: TGTGCCAGCAAGACTAGCGGGGGGGCCGGGGAGCTGTTTTTT. Amino acid sequence: CASKTSGGAGELFF.

This clonotype has more than one count but fewer than ten. This rearrangement joins TRBV27 to TRBJ2-1; unclear D gene. The CDR3 has 11 residues. Germline assignment: CDR1 MNHEY and CDR2 SMNVEV (reference sequence). V lost 6 bases and J 10 bases, leaving 10 bases between the germline ends. In DNA form, the CDR3 reads TGTGCCAGCAGGGACGTTGTCGAGCAGTTCTTC. It yields the protein CASRDVVEQFF.

Comment on this clonotype: It may be a read error: a sequence one base away is much more abundant. The chain links TRBV3-1 to TRBJ2-7; D gene unclear. The CDR3 is 12 residues long. The germline V gene encodes CDR1 LGHDT and CDR2 YNNKEL (reference sequence). The CDR3 coding sequence is TGTGCCAGCAGCAAAGATTGGGACGAGCAGTACTTC. It codes for CASSKDWDEQYF.

This chain uses TRBV9 with TRBJ2-1; D is possibly TRBD1 (5 bases). Germline-derived CDR1 and CDR2 are SGDLS and YYNGEE. V was clipped by 0 bases and J by 0 bases, with 7 bases between them. This CDR3 comprises 15 residues. Here the CDR3 DNA reads TGTGCCAGCAGCGTAGACAGGTCCTCCTACAATGAGCAGTTCTTC. The encoded protein is CASSVDRSSYNEQFF.

Ten or more counts support this clonotype. The chain recombines TRBV29-1 with TRBJ2-7; TRBD1 matches 8 bases. CDR1 is SQVTM, CDR2 ANQGSEA, per germline. Losses at the gene ends were 6 bases for V and 4 bases for J; bases not matched to a gene: 14. CDR3 length equals 15 residues. CDR3 coding DNA: TGCAGCGTGAAGGACAGGGCGAGTGTCGGATACGAGCAGTACTTC. This codes for CSVKDRASVGYEQYF.

The rearrangement joins TRBV24-1 to TRBJ1-5; D not certain. CDR3 length: 13 amino acids. The germline V and J ends were trimmed by 7 bases and 0 bases, with 6 bases remaining between them. Germline CDR1 is KGHDR and CDR2 is SFDVKD. The CDR3 coding sequence is TGTGCCACCAGCTTAAATAGCAATCAGCCCCAGCATTTT. It is translated as CATSLNSNQPQHF.

This clonotype was seen repeatedly, ten times or more. The genes are TRBV12-3 or TRBV12-4 and TRBJ2-7; no firm D call. Trimming removed 4 bases at V and 6 bases at J, with 7 bases between. The CDR3 runs to 11 residues. CDR3 sequence (DNA): TGTGCCAGCAGTTATCTAGGCGAGCAGTACTTC. Amino acids: CASSYLGEQYF.

This clonotype was seen ten or more times. The chain carries TRBV29-1 and TRBJ1-3; no clear D. Between the trimmed V and J ends, which lost 6 bases and 4 bases, there was a span of 10 bases. The CDR3 extends over 12 amino acids. Germline V gene lookup returns CDR1 SQVTM and CDR2 ANQGSEA. The CDR3 sequence: CSVFGAGNTIYF. CDR3 sequence (DNA): TGCAGCGTCTTTGGAGCGGGAAACACCATATATTTT.

This rearrangement joins TRBV6-2 or TRBV6-3 to TRBJ2-1; 8 nucleotides line up with TRBD2. The CDR3 consists of 18 residues. In germline, CDR1 is MNHEY, CDR2 SVGEGT. V was clipped by 5 bases and J by 4 bases; unmatched bases: 16. The CDR3 DNA reads as TGTGCCAGCAGTCTCACCCCTGGTAGCGGGGCTGGTTACAATGAGCAGTTCTTC. Translation: CASSLTPGSGAGYNEQFF.

This clonotype has ten or more counts. The CDR3 sequence is CASSPLNEQFF. The CDR3 coding sequence is TGTGCCAGCAGCCCGTTGAATGAGCAGTTCTTC. V is TRBV11-3 and J is TRBJ2-1; D unclear. Trimming pared 5 bases from V and 7 bases from J, leaving 6 bases between. The CDR3 totals 11 residues. Germline-derived CDR1 and CDR2 are SGHNT and YENEEA.

This clonotype was seen at least ten times. The V gene is TRBV12-3 or TRBV12-4, the J gene TRBJ2-5, with 7 nucleotides matching TRBD2. Trimming took 5 bases from V and 5 from J; bases not matched to a gene: 8. The CDR3 length is 14 residues. The CDR3 DNA follows: TGTGCCAGCAGTCCTCGACTAGCTAGGGAGACCCAGTACTTC. Its protein product is CASSPRLARETQYF.

This clonotype was recorded at least ten times. This chain connects TRBV7-2 to TRBJ2-1, with 9 bases lining up with TRBD2. The germline V gene encodes CDR1 SGHTA and CDR2 FQGNSA. This CDR3 contains 16 residues. With 10 bases clipped from V and 8 bases from J, the junction kept 18 bases outside the gene matches. The CDR3 DNA follows: TGTGCCACGAATAGGTTGGGGACTAGCTCTATTGATGAGCAGTTCTTC. This encodes CATNRLGTSSIDEQFF.

This clonotype showed up many times. The rearrangement links TRBV5-5 to TRBJ2-7, with TRBD1 identical over 8 bases. The CDR3 is 16 amino acids. V gave up 0 bases and J gave up 3 bases; unmatched junction bases: 8. Germline V gene lookup returns CDR1 SGHKS and CDR2 YYEKEE (reference sequence). CDR3 DNA sequence: TGTGCCAGCAGCTTGGTCGGGCGGACAGGGCACTACGAGCAGTACTTC. Its translation: CASSLVGRTGHYEQYF. The entire variable domain, with the rest obtained from reference TRBV5-5 and TRBJ2-7, is as follows: DAGVTQSPTHLIKTRGQQVTLRCSPISGHKSVSWYQQVLGQGPQFIFQYYEKEERGRGNFPDRFSARQFPNYSSELNVNALLLGDSALYLCASSLVGRTGHYEQYFGPGTRLTVT.

The gene calls are TRBV7-3 and TRBJ1-1; D is uncertain. Deletions cut 4 bases from V and 1 base from J, with 13 bases between. CDR1 is SGHTA, CDR2 FQGTGA, per germline. CDR3 size: 15 residues. In nucleotides, the CDR3 is TGTGCCAGCAGCTCCACCCATATGGGGAACACTGAAGCTTTCTTT. Amino acids: CASSSTHMGNTEAFF.

This clonotype came up many times. This chain links TRBV12-3 or TRBV12-4 with TRBJ2-1; D perhaps matches TRBD2 (5 bases). The CDR3 contains 12 residues. V dropped 3 bases and J dropped 10 bases, with 10 bases sitting between them. The CDR3 spells CASSFWPGEQFF. In DNA, the CDR3 is TGTGCCAGCAGTTTCTGGCCGGGGGAGCAGTTCTTC.

This clonotype occurred many times. V and J are TRBV5-6 and TRBJ2-2; either TRBD1 or TRBD2 may fit D (5 bases each). Germline values: CDR1 SGHDT, CDR2 YYEEEE. The CDR3 sequence is 14 residues long. The V gene lost 4 bases and the J gene lost 3 bases, with 10 bases spanning the gap. CDR3 sequence reads: CASSQGPHTGELFF. CDR3 nucleotides: TGTGCCAGCAGCCAGGGACCGCACACCGGGGAGCTGTTTTTT.

This clonotype appeared a few times. The chain recombines TRBV20-1 with TRBJ2-7; D might be TRBD1 or TRBD2, each matching 5 bases. In germline, CDR1 is DFQATT, CDR2 SNEGSKA (reference sequence). CDR3 length: 11 amino acids. The CDR3 DNA follows: TGCAGCGGGGCGAAAATCTACGAGCAGTACTTC. As protein: CSGAKIYEQYF.

In this sample, this clonotype turned up a few times. This sequence joins TRBV21-1 and TRBJ2-1. TRBV21-1 is given as a pseudogene. This CDR3 is 11 amino acids long. CDR3 in DNA: TGTGCCAGCGCGAACCCCAATGAGCAGTTCTTC. This translates into CASANPNEQFF.

This clonotype was counted at least ten times. The CDR3 DNA follows: TGTGCCAGCAGCCACCTCCCTCGAGAGACCCAGTACTTC. It yields the protein CASSHLPRETQYF. This rearrangement joins TRBV14 to TRBJ2-5, with D hard to call. This CDR3 contains 13 residues. Germline-derived CDR1 and CDR2 are SGHDN and FVKESK. V lost 3 bases and J 4 bases, leaving 9 bases between the germline ends.